This T cell receptor (beta chain) is from a study of blood T cells in healthy people across ages. Findings and limits, study-wide: Significant beta diversity loss was already apparent by age roughly 38, declining roughly linearly.

The use of a sample-barcoded 5' primer and a J-beta primer mix characterized a second PCR of about 7 to 12 cycles. One entry per CDR3 protein results from TCRdb running MiXCR on the 5' RACE reads. The sample lists 600,000 or so distinct CDR3 sequences, about 28% occurring once. With respect to this clonotype: Its target is not known.

Trimming cost V 6 bases and J 7 bases, with 16 bases left between them. There are 15 residues in the CDR3. Germline lookup yields CDR1 SNHLY and CDR2 FYNNEI. The source material was blood. V usage is TRBV2 and J usage is TRBJ1-6, with a tentative D call TRBD1 (6 bases). The sequence derives from a woman older than 75 in good health. The CDR3 DNA reads as TGTGCCAGCAGGTTTTGGGGACAACTAAATTCACCCCTCCACTTT. Its protein is CASRFWGQLNSPLHF. Full variable domain (outside the CDR3, taken from reference TRBV2 and TRBJ1-6): EPEVTQTPSHQVTQMGQEVILRCVPISNHLYFYWYRQILGQKVEFLVSFYNNEISEKSEIFDDQFSVERPDGSNFTLKIRSTKLEDSAMYFCASRFWGQLNSPLHFGNGTRLTVT.